The 25 T cell receptor beta chains below come from one sample, sequenced in a study of regulatory T cells in long-lasting Graves disease. The time point here: newly diagnosed GD, antithyroid drugs for less than 3 months. Preparation of the TCR library used RNA extracted from PBMCs. For TCR beta, libraries came from iRepertoire HTBI primers and Arm-PCR of CDR3 regions. TCRdb recomputed calls from the multiplex PCR reads with MiXCR, one row per CDR3 protein. The sample holds hundreds of thousands of distinct CDR3 sequences, around 15% seen once. These data also featured in a second study, about T cells in Graves' hyperthyroidism and ophthalmopathy.

This specimen consisted of peripheral blood mononuclear cells (PBMCs), obtained at new diagnosis, from a patient treated with antithyroid drugs. These receptors originate from a woman in her twenties or thirties with Graves disease.

This clonotype was seen repeatedly, ten times or more. V gene TRBV12-3 or TRBV12-4 combines with J gene TRBJ1-1; D unresolved. Trimming shortened V by 3 bases and J by 5 bases, and 13 bases separated the two germline ends. This CDR3 region has 14 residues. DNA of the CDR3: TGTGCCAGCAGTTTTTCCCCGGCCTCTACTGAAGCTTTCTTT. Its translation: CASSFSPASTEAFF.

This clonotype was recorded many times. This chain connects TRBV5-1 to TRBJ2-7; TRBD1 agrees at 10 bases. Losses at the gene ends were 3 bases for V and 2 bases for J; bases not matched to a gene: 2. The germline V gene encodes CDR1 SGHRS and CDR2 YFSETQ. The CDR3 loop spans 14 amino acids. The CDR3 DNA reads as TGCGCCAGCAGCTGGGACAGGGGCCCCTACGAGCAGTACTTC. The encoded protein is CASSWDRGPYEQYF.

This clonotype was counted only a few times. This sequence joins TRBV6-1 and TRBJ1-1, with 7 bases fitting TRBD1. CDR3 length equals 12 residues. Trimming took 7 bases from V and 9 from J; bases not matched to a gene: 8. Per germline, CDR1 MNHNS and CDR2 SASEGT. The CDR3 sequence is CASTERDSQAFF. CDR3 nucleotides: TGTGCCAGCACCGAGAGGGACAGCCAAGCTTTCTTT.

The chain has TRBV29-1 and TRBJ1-2; no clear D. Trimming cost V 6 bases and J 4 bases, with 12 bases left between them. The CDR3 runs to 12 residues. Germline CDR1 SQVTM, CDR2 ANQGSEA. CDR3 DNA sequence: TGCAGCGTCCCCGGGCCCTCCTATGGCTACACCTTC. Its protein is CSVPGPSYGYTF.

At least ten counts were recorded for this clonotype. The V and J genes are TRBV5-1 and TRBJ2-7; D perhaps matches TRBD2 (5 bases). Germline V lookup: CDR1 SGHRS, CDR2 YFSETQ. V lost 4 bases and J lost 1, with 15 bases in between. The CDR3 runs to 15 residues. This CDR3 is CASSQNSGYSYEQYF. The CDR3 region has the DNA TGCGCCAGCAGCCAGAACAGCGGCTATTCCTACGAGCAGTACTTC.

This clonotype was found a few times. The rearrangement joins TRBV27 to TRBJ2-1; 8 bases map to TRBD2. Trimming cost V 2 bases and J 5 bases; bases outside gene matches: 8. This CDR3 is 16 amino acids long. Germline V gives CDR1 MNHEY, CDR2 SMNVEV (reference sequence). This CDR3 reads CASSLGAGAGNNEQFF. The CDR3 coding sequence is TGTGCCAGCAGTTTAGGAGCGGGAGCAGGAAACAATGAGCAGTTCTTC.

This clonotype appeared many times. The CDR3 DNA sequence: TGCAGTGCTAGACCCAAAGGACAGGGTAACTCCTACAATGAGCAGTTCTTC. It codes for CSARPKGQGNSYNEQFF. The chain uses TRBV20-1 and TRBJ2-1, with 8 bases fitting TRBD1. V dropped 2 bases and J dropped 0; count of bases not matched to a gene: 9. The CDR3 is 17 amino acids. The germline CDR1 and CDR2 sequences are DFQATT and SNEGSKA (reference sequence).

This clonotype was detected ten times or more. V is TRBV7-2 and J is TRBJ2-7; TRBD1 agrees at 8 bases. V lost 2 bases and J lost 7; bases outside the gene matches: 10. The CDR3 contains 15 residues. CDR1 and CDR2 (germline): SGHTA, FQGNSA. DNA of the CDR3: TGTGCCAGCAGCTTACAGGGGGCGCAATCAAGTGAGCAGTACTTC. The encoded protein is CASSLQGAQSSEQYF.

This clonotype was recorded a few times. The chain is built from TRBV11-2 and TRBJ1-5; D uncertain. V was clipped by 2 bases and J by 5 bases, with 7 bases between them. The CDR3 length is 13 residues. Germline V gives CDR1 SGHAT, CDR2 FQNNGV. The CDR3 DNA is TGTGCCAGCAGCTTATCTTCGGATCAGCCCCAGCATTTT. This encodes CASSLSSDQPQHF.

This clonotype showed up many times. The genes are TRBV20-1 and TRBJ1-5, with 9 bases that match TRBD1. With 5 bases clipped from V and 5 bases from J, the junction kept 4 bases outside the gene matches. This CDR3 is built from 13 residues. Germline V gives CDR1 DFQATT, CDR2 SNEGSKA (reference sequence). The CDR3, as DNA: TGCAGTGCTGGACAGGGGACCGATCAGCCCCAGCATTTT. It codes for CSAGQGTDQPQHF.

This clonotype was seen at least ten times. The rearrangement joins TRBV28 to TRBJ2-7, with 9 bases lining up with TRBD1. The CDR3 runs 13 residues. In germline, CDR1 is MDHEN, CDR2 SYDVKM. The trim removed 2 bases at V and 5 bases at J, leaving 1 base unmatched. CDR3 coding DNA: TGTGCCAGCAGTTTAAGACAGGGGGACGAGCAGTACTTC. Translating gives CASSLRQGDEQYF.

This clonotype has ten or more counts. The V gene is TRBV12-3 or TRBV12-4, the J gene TRBJ2-7, with 8 nucleotides matching TRBD2. With V trimmed by 5 bases and J by 5 bases, 2 bases remained unmatched. This CDR3 is built from 12 residues. The CDR3, as DNA: TGTGCCAGCAGTCCGACTAGCGACGAGCAGTACTTC. This codes for CASSPTSDEQYF.

On this clonotype itself: A much larger clone lies one base from this, so it may be a read error. This sequence joins TRBV28 and TRBJ2-7; no clear D. Germline assignment: CDR1 MDHEN and CDR2 SYDVKM. The CDR3 is 14 amino acids. The CDR3 is CTSSLASPYYEQYF. The CDR3 DNA is TGTACCAGCAGTTTGGCCTCCCCTTACTACGAGCAGTACTTC. The full variable domain, in which reference TRBV28 and TRBJ2-7 provide the parts outside the CDR3, is DVKVTQSSRYLVKRTGEKVFLECVQDMDHENMFWYRQDPGLGLRLIYFSYDVKMKEKGDIPEGYSVSREKKERFSLILESASTNQTSMYLCTSSLASPYYEQYFGPGTRLTVT.

This clonotype was seen repeatedly, ten times or more. The CDR3 is CSAGHQGYEKLFF. CDR3 coding DNA: TGCAGTGCTGGACACCAGGGGTATGAAAAACTGTTTTTT. The chain links TRBV20-1 to TRBJ1-4, with D possibly TRBD1 on 6 matching bases. The V end was cut by 5 bases, the J end by 6 bases, with 13 bases between. Germline V CDR1 and CDR2: DFQATT, SNEGSKA (reference sequence). This CDR3 comprises 13 residues.

This clonotype was recorded many times. This rearrangement joins TRBV28 to TRBJ1-2; 7 bases line up with TRBD1. CDR3 length equals 14 residues. With V trimmed by 5 bases and J by 7 bases, 10 bases remained unmatched. The V gene's germline CDR1 is MDHEN and CDR2 SYDVKM. CDR3: CASSTGVRGGGYTF. CDR3 coding DNA: TGTGCCAGCAGTACTGGAGTCAGGGGGGGTGGCTACACCTTC.

This clonotype appeared a few times. The chain joins TRBV20-1 to TRBJ2-1, with TRBD2 matching over 8 bases. Germline CDR1 and CDR2: DFQATT and SNEGSKA (reference sequence). Trimming at V came to 0 bases and at J to 8 bases, leaving 9 bases not matched to a gene. CDR3 length: 15 amino acids. The CDR3 loop reads CSAREPGLVLYEQFF. DNA of the CDR3: TGCAGTGCTAGAGAGCCGGGACTAGTGCTCTATGAGCAGTTCTTC.

CDR3 bases: TGTGCCAGCAGCTCGGGGGAGACTAGCGGTAACAATGAGCAGTTCTTC. Its translation: CASSSGETSGNNEQFF. J is TRBJ2-1 and V is TRBV11-2, with 9 bases aligning to TRBD2. V lost 4 bases to trimming and J lost 5 bases; unmatched junction nucleotides: 9. Germline CDR1 and CDR2: SGHAT and FQNNGV. The CDR3 has 16 residues.

This clonotype occurred once. Just one base apart from a much larger clone, this may be a read error. The rearrangement uses TRBV5-1 and TRBJ2-7; D unclear. The germline CDR1 and CDR2 sequences are SGHRS and YFSETQ. The germline V and J ends were trimmed by 1 base and 0 bases, with 11 bases remaining between them. This CDR3 is 15 amino acids long. The CDR3 nucleotides read TGCGCCAGCAGCTTGAGCCTCGATAGCTCCTACGAGCAGTACTTC. Protein: CASSLSLDSSYEQYF.

This clonotype was detected many times. The gene calls are TRBV20-1 and TRBJ2-1; D unclear. CDR3 length: 13 residues. V was cut by 1 base and J by 3 bases, with 7 bases left in between. From germline, CDR1 is DFQATT and CDR2 SNEGSKA (reference sequence). As DNA, the CDR3 is TGCAGTGCTAGAGGAGGCGTCTACAATGAGCAGTTCTTC. Residues: CSARGGVYNEQFF.

This clonotype was counted at least ten times. The chain recombines TRBV7-9 with TRBJ2-1; D perhaps matches TRBD2 (5 bases). CDR1 SEHNR and CDR2 FQNEAQ come from the germline V gene (reference sequence). The CDR3 loop spans 13 amino acids. CDR3 amino acids: CAGGLVTYNEQFF. CDR3 nucleotide sequence: TGTGCTGGCGGGTTAGTTACCTACAATGAGCAGTTCTTC.

This clonotype was seen at least ten times. The rearrangement joins TRBV12-3 or TRBV12-4 to TRBJ1-4; TRBD1 agrees at 7 bases. Trimming removed 2 bases from V and 5 bases from J; junction bases left unmatched: 2. There are 14 residues in the CDR3. The CDR3: CASSLQQGNEKLFF. CDR3 bases: TGTGCCAGCAGTTTACAACAGGGGAATGAAAAACTGTTTTTT.

This chain links TRBV4-3 with TRBJ2-6; no firm D call. Germline lookup yields CDR1 LGHNA and CDR2 YSLEER. V was cut by 7 bases and J by 0 bases, with 7 bases left in between. The CDR3 is made up of 14 amino acids. CDR3 sequence: CASTTYSGANVLTF. The CDR3 bases are TGCGCCAGCACTACTTACTCTGGGGCCAACGTCCTGACTTTC.

This clonotype was observed a few times. This sequence joins TRBV6-1 and TRBJ1-4; D ambiguous. V dropped 6 bases and J dropped 7 bases, with 18 bases sitting between them. The CDR3 totals 15 residues. CDR1 and CDR2 from the germline V gene are MNHNS and SASEGT. This CDR3 is CASSKTYWGGEKLFF. The CDR3 bases are TGTGCCAGCAGCAAGACCTACTGGGGAGGTGAAAAACTGTTTTTT.

This clonotype was seen only a few times. The chain uses TRBV10-3 and TRBJ2-1, with 7 bases matching TRBD2. J was trimmed by 5 bases and V by 7 bases; bases with no gene match: 5. CDR1 ENHRY and CDR2 SYGVKD come from the germline V gene. The CDR3 consists of 13 residues. CDR3 residues: CAIMRLADNEQFF. As DNA, the CDR3 is TGTGCCATCATGAGACTAGCAGACAATGAGCAGTTCTTC.

In nucleotides, the CDR3 is TGTGCCAGCAGTTACCGACAGGGAGGGTCCTCTGGGGCCAACGTCCTGACTTTC. This codes for CASSYRQGGSSGANVLTF. The V gene is TRBV12-3 or TRBV12-4, the J gene TRBJ2-6; the D gene could be TRBD1 or TRBD2 (7 bases each). The CDR3 has 18 residues. The V end was cut by 4 bases, the J end by 0 bases, with 16 bases between.